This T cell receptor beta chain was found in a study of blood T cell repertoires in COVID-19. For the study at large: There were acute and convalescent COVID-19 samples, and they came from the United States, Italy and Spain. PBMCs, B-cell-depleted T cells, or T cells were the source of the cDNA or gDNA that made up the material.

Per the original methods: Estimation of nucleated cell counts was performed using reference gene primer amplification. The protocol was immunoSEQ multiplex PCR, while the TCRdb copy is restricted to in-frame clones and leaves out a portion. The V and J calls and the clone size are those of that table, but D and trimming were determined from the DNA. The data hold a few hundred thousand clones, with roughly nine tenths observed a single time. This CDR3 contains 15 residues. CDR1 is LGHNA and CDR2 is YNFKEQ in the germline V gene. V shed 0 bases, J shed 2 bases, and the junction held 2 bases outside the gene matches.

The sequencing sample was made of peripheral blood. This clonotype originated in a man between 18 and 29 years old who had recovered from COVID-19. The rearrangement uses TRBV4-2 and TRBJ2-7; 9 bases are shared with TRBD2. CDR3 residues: CASSQDGTSTYEQYF. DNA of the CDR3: TGTGCCAGCAGCCAAGATGGGACTAGCACCTACGAGCAGTACTTC.